A selection of T cell receptor beta chains follows, all from one sample in a study of cytomegalovirus exposure and HLA in healthy donors. Profiled with immunoSEQ multiplex PCR; TCRdb holds only in-frame clones, not every one. The sample records 45,000 to 65,000 clones, roughly 84% being singletons. Sample: PBMCs. All receptors derive from a young woman in good health and CMV-seronegative. Each CDR3 is given without its conserved first and last residue. D genes are given only for firm matches. Clone size is shown for a subset of rows, as once, few, many or a class of expanded clone.

CDR3aa	len	abundance	d_gene	j_gene	v_gene
ASSLDLQGARYEQY	14	NA	TRBD1	TRBJ2-7	TRBV11-2
ASSSNQDTLYGYT	13	NA	NA	TRBJ1-2	TRBV11-2
ASSLVGSGTSYEQY	14	once	TRBD2	TRBJ2-7	TRBV5-6
ASSFPPLNRGSRYGYT	16	NA	TRBD1	TRBJ1-2	TRBV28
ATSRDRGLAGVSEQF	15	once	TRBD2	TRBJ2-1	TRBV15
TSSQDQRGSNQPQH	14	NA	NA	TRBJ1-5	TRBV1
AGRFRGGDEQY	11	NA	TRBD2	TRBJ2-7	TRBV10-1
ASSIGGSSTEAF	12	NA	NA	TRBJ1-1	TRBV19
ASSESGRLQRPPATDTQY	18	once	NA	TRBJ2-3	TRBV2
ASSTGDRVGANVLT	14	NA	TRBD1	TRBJ2-6	TRBV19